This section outlines one T cell receptor (beta chain) sequence together with its context. The source of the sample is a study of PD-1 and CTLA-4 blockade in melanoma. This CDR3 is built from 15 residues. V was pared by 4 bases and J by 2 bases, with 13 bases between. Germline assignment: CDR1 MDHEN and CDR2 SYDVKM. The method was immunoSEQ multiplex PCR; TCRdb's version includes in-frame clones alone and lacks a portion of them. The sample has roughly 30,000 clones, about 85% seen once. Sequencing used CD8+ T cells from peripheral blood, obtained from a patient given anti-PD-1 treatment. This receptor was obtained from a human donor with melanoma. The rearrangement joins TRBV28 to TRBJ2-3; tentative D call: TRBD1 (6 bases). CDR3 coding DNA: TGTGCCAGCAGTTCCCTACAGGGCCCCACAGATACGCAGTATTTT. Its protein is CASSSLQGPTDTQYF. Based on the CDR3 plus reference TRBV28 and TRBJ2-3, the full variable domain is DVKVTQSSRYLVKRTGEKVFLECVQDMDHENMFWYRQDPGLGLRLIYFSYDVKMKEKGDIPEGYSVSREKKERFSLILESASTNQTSMYLCASSSLQGPTDTQYFGPGTRLTVL.